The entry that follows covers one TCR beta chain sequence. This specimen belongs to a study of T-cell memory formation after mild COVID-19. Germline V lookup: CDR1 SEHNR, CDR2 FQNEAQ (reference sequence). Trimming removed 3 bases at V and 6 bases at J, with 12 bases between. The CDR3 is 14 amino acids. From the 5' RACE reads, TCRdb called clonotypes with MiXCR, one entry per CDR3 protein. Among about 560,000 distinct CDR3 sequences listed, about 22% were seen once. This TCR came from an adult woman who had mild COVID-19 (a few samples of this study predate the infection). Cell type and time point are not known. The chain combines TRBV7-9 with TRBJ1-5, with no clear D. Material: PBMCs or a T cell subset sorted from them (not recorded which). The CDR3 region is CASSFRISCQPQHF. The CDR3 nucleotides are TGTGCCAGCAGCTTCAGAATTTCATGTCAGCCCCAGCATTTT.